This T cell receptor (beta chain) appears in the sequencing data of a study of blood T cell repertoires in COVID-19. Study background: Researchers got acute and convalescent COVID-19 samples from the United States, Italy and Spain.

This clone showed up just once. Profiling relied on immunoSEQ multiplex PCR, and the TCRdb table lists in-frame clones only, not all of them. The table shows approximately 290,000 clones, with roughly nine tenths occurring only once. This sequence was found in a woman between 25 and 40 years old with COVID-19, enrolled during active disease. Sequencing used peripheral blood.

The CDR3 region has the DNA TGTGCCAGCAGCCCCGGGGCCCCGGAGGGGCTACTATATGGCTACACCTTC. This translates into CASSPGAPEGLLYGYTF. This chain joins TRBV7-2 and TRBJ1-2; D may be TRBD1 (5 bases). Germline CDR1 reads SGHTA; CDR2 reads FQGNSA. The V gene lost 5 bases and the J gene lost 5 bases, with 24 bases spanning the gap. CDR3 size: 17 residues.